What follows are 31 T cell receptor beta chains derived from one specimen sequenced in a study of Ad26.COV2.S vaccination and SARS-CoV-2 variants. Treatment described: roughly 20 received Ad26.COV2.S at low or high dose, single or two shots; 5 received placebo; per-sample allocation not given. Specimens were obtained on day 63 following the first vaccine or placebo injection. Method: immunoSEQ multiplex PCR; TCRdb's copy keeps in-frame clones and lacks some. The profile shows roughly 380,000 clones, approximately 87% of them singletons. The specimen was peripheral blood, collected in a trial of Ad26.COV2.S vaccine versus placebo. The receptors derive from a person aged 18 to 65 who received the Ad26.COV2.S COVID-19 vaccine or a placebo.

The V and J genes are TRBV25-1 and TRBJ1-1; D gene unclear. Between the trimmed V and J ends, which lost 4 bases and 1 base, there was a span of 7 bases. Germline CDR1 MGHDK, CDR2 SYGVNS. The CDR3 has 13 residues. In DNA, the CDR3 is TGTGCCAGCAGTGGTGTCAGGAACACTGAAGCTTTCTTT. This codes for CASSGVRNTEAFF.

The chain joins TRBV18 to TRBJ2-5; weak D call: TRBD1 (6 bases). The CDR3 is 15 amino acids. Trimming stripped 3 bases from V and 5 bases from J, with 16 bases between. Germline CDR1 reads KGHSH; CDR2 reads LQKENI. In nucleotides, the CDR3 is TGTGCCAGCTCACCGGTTCCAGGGGCAGGGGAGACCCAGTACTTC. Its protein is CASSPVPGAGETQYF.

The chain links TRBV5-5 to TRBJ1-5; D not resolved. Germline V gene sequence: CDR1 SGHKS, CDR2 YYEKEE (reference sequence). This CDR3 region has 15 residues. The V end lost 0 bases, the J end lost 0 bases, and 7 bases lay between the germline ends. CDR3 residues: CASSLDSFSNQPQHF. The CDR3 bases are TGTGCCAGCAGCTTGGATAGTTTTAGCAATCAGCCCCAGCATTTT.

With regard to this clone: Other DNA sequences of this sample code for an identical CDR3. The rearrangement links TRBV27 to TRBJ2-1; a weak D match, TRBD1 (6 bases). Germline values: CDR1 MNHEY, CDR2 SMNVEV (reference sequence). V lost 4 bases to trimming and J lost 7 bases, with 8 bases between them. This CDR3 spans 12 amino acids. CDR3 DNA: TGTGCCAGCAGTTCACAGGGTAATGAGCAGTTCTTC. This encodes CASSSQGNEQFF.

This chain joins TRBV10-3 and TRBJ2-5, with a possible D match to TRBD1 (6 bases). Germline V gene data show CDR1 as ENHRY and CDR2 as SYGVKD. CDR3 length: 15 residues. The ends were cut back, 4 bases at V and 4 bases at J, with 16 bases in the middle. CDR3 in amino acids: CAISVGAPSRETQYF. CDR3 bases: TGTGCCATCAGTGTGGGGGCCCCCTCAAGAGAGACCCAGTACTTC.

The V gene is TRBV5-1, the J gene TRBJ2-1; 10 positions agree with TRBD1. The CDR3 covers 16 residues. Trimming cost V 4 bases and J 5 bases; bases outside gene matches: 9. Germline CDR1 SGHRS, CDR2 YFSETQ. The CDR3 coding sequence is TGCGCCAGCAGCCCGGACAGGGGGGGATATAACAATGAGCAGTTCTTC. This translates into CASSPDRGGYNNEQFF.

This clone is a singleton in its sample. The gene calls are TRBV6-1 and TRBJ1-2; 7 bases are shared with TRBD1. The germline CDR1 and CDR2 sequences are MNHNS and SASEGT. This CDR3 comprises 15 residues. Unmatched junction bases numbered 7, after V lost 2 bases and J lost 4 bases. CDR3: CASSEPGTAVYGYTF. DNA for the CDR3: TGTGCCAGCAGTGAACCAGGGACAGCAGTCTATGGCTACACCTTC.

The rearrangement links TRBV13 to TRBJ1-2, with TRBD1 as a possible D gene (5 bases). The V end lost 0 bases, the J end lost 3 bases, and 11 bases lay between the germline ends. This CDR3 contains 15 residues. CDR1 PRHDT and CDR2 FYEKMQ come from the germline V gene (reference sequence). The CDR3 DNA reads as TGTGCCAGCAGCTTAGGCCGCGGGACCCACTATGGCTACACCTTC. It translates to CASSLGRGTHYGYTF.

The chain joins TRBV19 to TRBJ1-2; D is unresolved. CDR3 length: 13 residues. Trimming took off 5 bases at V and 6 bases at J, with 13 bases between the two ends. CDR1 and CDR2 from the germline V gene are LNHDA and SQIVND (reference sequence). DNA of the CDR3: TGTGCCAGTAGTTTGATCGAGTCGGATGGCTACACCTTC. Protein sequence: CASSLIESDGYTF.

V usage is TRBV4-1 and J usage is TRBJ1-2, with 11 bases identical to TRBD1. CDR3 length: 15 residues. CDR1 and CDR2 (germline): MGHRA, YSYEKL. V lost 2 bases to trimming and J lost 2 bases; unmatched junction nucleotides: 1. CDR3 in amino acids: CASSQRDRGNYGYTF. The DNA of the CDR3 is TGCGCCAGCAGCCAACGGGACAGGGGGAACTATGGCTACACCTTC.

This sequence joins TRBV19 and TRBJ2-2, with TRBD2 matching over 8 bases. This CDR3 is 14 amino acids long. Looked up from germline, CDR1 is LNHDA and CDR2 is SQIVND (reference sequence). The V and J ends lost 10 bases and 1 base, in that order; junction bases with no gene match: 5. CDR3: CATSTSGNTGELFF. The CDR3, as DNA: TGTGCCACCTCTACTAGCGGGAACACCGGGGAGCTGTTTTTT. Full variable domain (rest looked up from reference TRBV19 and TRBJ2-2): DGGITQSPKYLFRKEGQNVTLSCEQNLNHDAMYWYRQDPGQGLRLIYYSQIVNDFQKGDIAEGYSVSREKKESFPLTVTSAQKNPTAFYLCATSTSGNTGELFFGEGSRLTVL.

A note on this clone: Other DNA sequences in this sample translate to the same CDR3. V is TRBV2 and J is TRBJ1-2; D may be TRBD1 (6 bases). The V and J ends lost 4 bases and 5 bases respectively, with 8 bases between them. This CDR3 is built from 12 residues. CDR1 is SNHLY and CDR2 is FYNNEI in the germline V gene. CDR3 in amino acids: CASSGQGYGYTF. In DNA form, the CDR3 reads TGTGCCAGCAGTGGCCAGGGGTATGGCTACACCTTC.

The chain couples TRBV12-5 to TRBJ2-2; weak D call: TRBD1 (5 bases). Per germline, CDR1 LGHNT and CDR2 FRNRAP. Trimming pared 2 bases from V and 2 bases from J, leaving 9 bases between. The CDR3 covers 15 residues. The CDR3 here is CASGLYRLNTGELFF. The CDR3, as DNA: TGTGCTAGTGGTTTGTACAGGCTCAACACCGGGGAGCTGTTTTTT.

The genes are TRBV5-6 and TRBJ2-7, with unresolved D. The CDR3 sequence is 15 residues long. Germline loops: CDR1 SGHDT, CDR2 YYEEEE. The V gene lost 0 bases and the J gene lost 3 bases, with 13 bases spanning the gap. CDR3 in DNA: TGTGCCAGCAGCTTGGGACCCGGACGGCTCTACGAGCAGTACTTC. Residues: CASSLGPGRLYEQYF.

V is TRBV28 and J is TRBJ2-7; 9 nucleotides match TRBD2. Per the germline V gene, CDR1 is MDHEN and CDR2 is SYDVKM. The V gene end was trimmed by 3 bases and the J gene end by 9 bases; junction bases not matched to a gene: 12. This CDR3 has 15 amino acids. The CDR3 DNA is TGTGCCAGCAGTTTTCTTAGCGGGGGAGGAAGTGCGCAGTACTTC. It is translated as CASSFLSGGGSAQYF. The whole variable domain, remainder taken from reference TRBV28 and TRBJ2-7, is DVKVTQSSRYLVKRTGEKVFLECVQDMDHENMFWYRQDPGLGLRLIYFSYDVKMKEKGDIPEGYSVSREKKERFSLILESASTNQTSMYLCASSFLSGGGSAQYFGPGTRLTVT.

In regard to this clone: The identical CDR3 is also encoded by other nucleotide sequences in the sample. The chain's CDR3 is CASSLLAGGYNEQFF. CDR3 DNA: TGTGCCAGCAGCTTACTAGCGGGGGGCTACAATGAGCAGTTCTTC. The genes are TRBV7-2 and TRBJ2-1, with 11 bases identical to TRBD2. This CDR3 contains 15 residues. The V and J ends lost 2 bases and 3 bases, in that order; junction bases with no gene match: 0. Germline CDR1 is SGHTA and CDR2 is FQGNSA.

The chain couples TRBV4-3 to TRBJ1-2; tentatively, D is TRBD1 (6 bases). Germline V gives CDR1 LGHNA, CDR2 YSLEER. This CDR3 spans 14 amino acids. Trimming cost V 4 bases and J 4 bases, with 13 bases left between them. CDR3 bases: TGCGCCAGCAGCCCGACAGGTAACGTCTATGGCTACACCTTC. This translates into CASSPTGNVYGYTF.

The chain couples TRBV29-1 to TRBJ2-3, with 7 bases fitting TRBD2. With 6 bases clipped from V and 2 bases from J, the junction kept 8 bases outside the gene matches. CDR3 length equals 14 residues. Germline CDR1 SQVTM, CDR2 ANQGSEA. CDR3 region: CSVKGRGNTDTQYF. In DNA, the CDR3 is TGCAGCGTGAAAGGGAGGGGAAACACAGATACGCAGTATTTT.

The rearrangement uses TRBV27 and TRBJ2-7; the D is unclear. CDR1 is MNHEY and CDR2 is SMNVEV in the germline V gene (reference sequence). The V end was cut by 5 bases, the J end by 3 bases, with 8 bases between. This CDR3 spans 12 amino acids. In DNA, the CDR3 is TGTGCCAGCAGTGAAACCTTCTACGAGCAGTACTTC. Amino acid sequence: CASSETFYEQYF.

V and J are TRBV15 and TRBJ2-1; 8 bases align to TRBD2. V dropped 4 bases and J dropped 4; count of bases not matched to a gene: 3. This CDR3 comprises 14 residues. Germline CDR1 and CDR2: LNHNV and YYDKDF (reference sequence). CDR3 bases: TGTGCCACCAGCATTGCGGGGGGTTACAATGAGCAGTTCTTC. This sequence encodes CATSIAGGYNEQFF.

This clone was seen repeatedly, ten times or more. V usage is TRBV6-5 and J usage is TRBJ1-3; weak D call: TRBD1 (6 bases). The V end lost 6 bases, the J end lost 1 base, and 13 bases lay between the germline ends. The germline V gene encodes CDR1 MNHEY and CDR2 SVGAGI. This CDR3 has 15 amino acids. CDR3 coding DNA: TGTGCCAGCAGGTCACAGGGTATTTCTGGAAACACCATATATTTT. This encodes CASRSQGISGNTIYF.

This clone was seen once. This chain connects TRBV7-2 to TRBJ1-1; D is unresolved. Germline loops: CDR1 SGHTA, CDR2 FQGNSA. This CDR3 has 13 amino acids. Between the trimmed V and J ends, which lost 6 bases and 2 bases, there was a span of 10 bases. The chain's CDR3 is CASRETVNTEAFF. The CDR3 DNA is TGTGCCAGCAGAGAAACGGTAAACACTGAAGCTTTCTTT.

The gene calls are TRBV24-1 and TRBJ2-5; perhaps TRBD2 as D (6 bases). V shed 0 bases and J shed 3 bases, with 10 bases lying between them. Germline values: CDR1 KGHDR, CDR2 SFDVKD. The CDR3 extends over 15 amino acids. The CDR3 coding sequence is TGTGCCACCAGTGATTTGCGCGGGATGGAAGAGACCCAGTACTTC. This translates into CATSDLRGMEETQYF.

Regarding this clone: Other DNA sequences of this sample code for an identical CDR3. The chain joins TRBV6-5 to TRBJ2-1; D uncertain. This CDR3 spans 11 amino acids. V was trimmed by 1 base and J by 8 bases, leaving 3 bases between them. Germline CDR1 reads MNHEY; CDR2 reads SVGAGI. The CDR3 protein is CASSYLDEQFF. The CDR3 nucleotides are TGTGCCAGCAGTTACTTGGATGAGCAGTTCTTC.

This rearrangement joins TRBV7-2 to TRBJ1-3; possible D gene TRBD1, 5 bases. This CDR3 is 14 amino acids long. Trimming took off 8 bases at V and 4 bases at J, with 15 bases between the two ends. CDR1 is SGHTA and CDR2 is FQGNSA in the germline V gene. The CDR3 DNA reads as TGTGCCAGCCGGAGCCGGGGGACCGGAAACACCATATATTTT. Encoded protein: CASRSRGTGNTIYF.

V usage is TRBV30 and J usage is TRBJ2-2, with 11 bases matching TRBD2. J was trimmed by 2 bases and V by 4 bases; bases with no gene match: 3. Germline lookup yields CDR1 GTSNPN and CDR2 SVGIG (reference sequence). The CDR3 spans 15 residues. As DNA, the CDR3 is TGTGCCTGGAAAGGGACTAGCGGCAACACCGGGGAGCTGTTTTTT. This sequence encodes CAWKGTSGNTGELFF.

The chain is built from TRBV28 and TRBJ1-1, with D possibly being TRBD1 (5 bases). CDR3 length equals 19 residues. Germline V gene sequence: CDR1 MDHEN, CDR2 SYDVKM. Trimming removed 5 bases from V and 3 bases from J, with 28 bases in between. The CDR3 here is CASSLYDPRGGGGYTEAFF. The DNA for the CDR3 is TGTGCCAGCAGTCTCTACGACCCGCGGGGGGGAGGAGGGTACACTGAAGCTTTCTTT.

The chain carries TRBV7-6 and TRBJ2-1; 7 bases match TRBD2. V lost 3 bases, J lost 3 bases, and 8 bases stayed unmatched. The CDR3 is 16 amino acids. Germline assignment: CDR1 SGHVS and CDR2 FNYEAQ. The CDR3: CASSLGVGGGYNEQFF. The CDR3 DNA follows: TGTGCCAGCAGCTTGGGGGTAGGCGGGGGCTACAATGAGCAGTTCTTC.

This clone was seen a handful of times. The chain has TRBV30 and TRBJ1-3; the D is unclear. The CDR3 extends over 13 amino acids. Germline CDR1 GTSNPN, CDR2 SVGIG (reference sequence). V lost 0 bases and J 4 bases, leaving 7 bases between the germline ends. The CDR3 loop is CAWSVVSGNTIYF. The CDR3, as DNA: TGTGCCTGGAGTGTAGTCAGCGGAAACACCATATATTTT. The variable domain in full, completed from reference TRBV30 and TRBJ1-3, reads SQTIHQWPATLVQPVGSPLSLECTVEGTSNPNLYWYRQAAGRGLQLLFYSVGIGQISSEVPQNLSASRPQDRQFILSSKKLLLSDSGFYLCAWSVVSGNTIYFGEGSWLTVV.

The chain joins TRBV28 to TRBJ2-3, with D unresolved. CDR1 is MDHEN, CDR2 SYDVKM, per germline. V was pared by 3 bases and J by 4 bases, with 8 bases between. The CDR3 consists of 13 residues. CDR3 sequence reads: CASSFFSSDTQYF. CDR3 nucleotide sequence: TGTGCCAGCAGTTTCTTCAGCTCAGATACGCAGTATTTT.

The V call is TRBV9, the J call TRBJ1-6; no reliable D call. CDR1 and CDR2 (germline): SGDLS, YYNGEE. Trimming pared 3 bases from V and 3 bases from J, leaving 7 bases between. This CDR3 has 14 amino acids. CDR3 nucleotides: TGTGCCAGCAGCGAAGACCGCTATAATTCACCCCTCCACTTT. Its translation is CASSEDRYNSPLHF.